These T cell receptor beta chains were read from a single sample in a study of shared clonotypes between healthy human individuals. Data came from immunoSEQ multiplex PCR; TCRdb stores just in-frame clones and leaves some out. The sample holds around 2.1 million clones; 93% are singletons and the top ten take about 1.8%. The specimen sequenced was naive CD8+ T cells from PBMCs. The receptor set was obtained from a man aged 18-30 years in good health. Some clones in this sample may be carry-over from other donors' samples. Each CDR3 is given without its conserved first and last residue. Rows give clone size only sometimes, using once, few, many, or a class for an expanded clone.

.	TRBV27	TRBJ2-7	ASSFGDGSYEQY
.	TRBV7-2	TRBJ2-7	ASSPLYSYEQY
.	TRBV7-6	TRBJ2-1	ASSLRHRTGVLTEQF
.	TRBV29-1	TRBJ1-2	SVEDLPRGYT
.	TRBV9	TRBJ2-1	ASSSTGGVNYNEQF
.	TRBV10-3	TRBJ2-3	AISESSRTGTTDTQY
.	TRBV9	TRBJ2-1	ASSASGAYNEQF
.	TRBV28	TRBJ1-5	ASSLSGWDQPQH
.	TRBV27	TRBJ2-7	ASSLGGTYEQY
.	TRBV5-1	TRBJ2-7	ASSWRQGTYEQY
.	TRBV7-9	TRBJ2-5	ASSFTETQY
.	TRBV10-3	TRBJ1-4	AIPFTDRLLATNEKLF
.	TRBV7-9	TRBJ1-5	ASSLDLAYGGGNQPQH
.	TRBV14	TRBJ2-1	ASTSRGTGTYNEQF
.	TRBV28	TRBJ2-7	ASIPAWDSPYEQY
.	TRBV6-5	.	ASSYSLAVRIYEQY
.	TRBV19	TRBJ2-1	ASSMGVAGYNEQF
.	TRBV10-1	TRBJ2-7	ASSEYTESSSYEQY
.	TRBV4-2	TRBJ2-7	ASSQALFYEQY
.	TRBV11-2	TRBJ2-1	ASSLGAVYNEQF
.	TRBV2	TRBJ2-1	ASSAGTANEQF
few	TRBV29-1	TRBJ1-1	SALTGGVEAF
.	TRBV29-1	TRBJ2-2	SVRDSLNTGELF
.	TRBV27	TRBJ1-5	ASSSKPGTVNSNQPQH
.	TRBV14	TRBJ2-7	ASSQGLAGTYEQY
.	TRBV29-1	TRBJ1-2	SVEDHLLTTAGVDGYT
.	TRBV19	TRBJ1-1	ASSIRLHTEAF
once	TRBV7-9	TRBJ2-5	ATGRVGVRETQY
.	TRBV5-8	TRBJ1-5	ASSSRGQGIHSNQPQH
few	TRBV6-5	TRBJ1-1	ASSYWRDPNTEAF
.	TRBV4-3	TRBJ1-1	ASSQEGQGWDTEAF
.	TRBV11-2	TRBJ2-7	ASSSVGEQGAYEQY
.	TRBV27	TRBJ2-7	ASSLGAGAYEQY
few	TRBV30	TRBJ1-1	AWSVGGWAEAF
once	TRBV27	TRBJ2-5	ASSPQWGETQY
.	TRBV7-8	TRBJ2-1	ASSTINEQF
.	TRBV11-2	TRBJ2-7	ASSSRTGSYEQY
.	TRBV6-1	TRBJ2-7	ASSLPGDYEQY
.	TRBV9	TRBJ1-2	ASSSRDRGGYYGYT
.	TRBV4-2	TRBJ1-4	ASSQVQGAVNEKLF
.	TRBV9	TRBJ2-7	ASSVGTGGSYEQY
.	TRBV13	TRBJ2-2	ASSLYQDRGPPNTGELF
.	TRBV27	TRBJ2-7	ASWTGSLDEQY
.	TRBV9	TRBJ1-3	ASSVGSRAISGNTIY
.	TRBV7-8	TRBJ1-1	ASSFTRGPTEAF
.	TRBV14	TRBJ2-3	ATLGDTQY
.	TRBV4-2	TRBJ1-3	ASSQDLENTIY
few	TRBV27	TRBJ1-2	ASSSGLPSLNYGYT
.	TRBV19	TRBJ2-1	ASRSWREGPDEQF
.	TRBV4-1	TRBJ1-1	ASSQGRAVVAGANTEAF
.	TRBV5-1	TRBJ2-7	ASTPEPTYEQY
few	TRBV27	TRBJ2-1	ASSLDRSSYNEQF
.	TRBV29-1	TRBJ2-1	SVAGSGSYNEQF
.	TRBV4-1	TRBJ2-7	ASSQDPVSTLPSYEQY
.	TRBV27	TRBJ1-5	ASSDRGQGGNQPQH
.	TRBV4-1	TRBJ2-7	ASSHNTGRGYEQY
.	TRBV10-3	TRBJ1-2	ASSYGGGINGYT
.	TRBV27	TRBJ2-7	ASSPRTSGQIYEQY
.	TRBV5-1	TRBJ2-2	ASWGQGATGELF
.	TRBV7-9	TRBJ2-1	ASSSELYVGNEQF